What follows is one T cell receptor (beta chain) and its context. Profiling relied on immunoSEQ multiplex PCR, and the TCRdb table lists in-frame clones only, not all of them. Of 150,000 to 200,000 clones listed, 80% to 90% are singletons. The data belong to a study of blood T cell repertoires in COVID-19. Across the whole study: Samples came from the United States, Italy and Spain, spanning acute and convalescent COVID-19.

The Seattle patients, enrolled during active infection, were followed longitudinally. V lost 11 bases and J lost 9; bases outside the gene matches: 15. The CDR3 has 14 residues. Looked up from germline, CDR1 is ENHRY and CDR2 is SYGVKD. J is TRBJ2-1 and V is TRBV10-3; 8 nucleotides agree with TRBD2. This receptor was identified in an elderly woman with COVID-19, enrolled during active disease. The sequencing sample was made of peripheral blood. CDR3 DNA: TGTGCCGTGTCGGGTGCGGGGGGTCTTGGTGAGCAGTTCTTC. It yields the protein CAVSGAGGLGEQFF.